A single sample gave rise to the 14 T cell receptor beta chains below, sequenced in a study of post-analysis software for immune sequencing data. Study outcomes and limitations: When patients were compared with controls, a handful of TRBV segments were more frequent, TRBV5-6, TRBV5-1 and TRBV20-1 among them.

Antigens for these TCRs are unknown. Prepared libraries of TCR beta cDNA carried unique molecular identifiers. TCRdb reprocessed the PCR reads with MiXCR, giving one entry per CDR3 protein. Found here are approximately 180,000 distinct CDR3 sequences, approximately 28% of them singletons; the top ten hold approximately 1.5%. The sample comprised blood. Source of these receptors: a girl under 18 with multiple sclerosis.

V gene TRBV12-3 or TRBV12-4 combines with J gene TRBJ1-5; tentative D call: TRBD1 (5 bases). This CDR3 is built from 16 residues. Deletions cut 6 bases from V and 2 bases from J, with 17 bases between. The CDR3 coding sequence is TGTGCCAGCAGACAAGGGGCCTCCGGGGGCAATCAGCCCCAGCATTTT. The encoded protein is CASRQGASGGNQPQHF.

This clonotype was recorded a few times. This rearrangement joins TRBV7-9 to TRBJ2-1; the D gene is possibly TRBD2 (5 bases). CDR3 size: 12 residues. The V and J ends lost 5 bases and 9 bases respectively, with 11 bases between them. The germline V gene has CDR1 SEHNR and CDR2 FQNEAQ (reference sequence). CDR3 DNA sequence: TGTGCCAGCAGCGCGGGTAGGGTTGAGCAGTTCTTC. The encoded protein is CASSAGRVEQFF.

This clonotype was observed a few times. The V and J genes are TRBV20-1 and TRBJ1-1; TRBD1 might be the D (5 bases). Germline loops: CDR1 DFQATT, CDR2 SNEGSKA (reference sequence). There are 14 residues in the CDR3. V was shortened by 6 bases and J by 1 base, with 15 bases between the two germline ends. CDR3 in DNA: TGCAGTGCCCACCTATGGGGGGGGAACACTGAAGCTTTCTTT. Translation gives CSAHLWGGNTEAFF.

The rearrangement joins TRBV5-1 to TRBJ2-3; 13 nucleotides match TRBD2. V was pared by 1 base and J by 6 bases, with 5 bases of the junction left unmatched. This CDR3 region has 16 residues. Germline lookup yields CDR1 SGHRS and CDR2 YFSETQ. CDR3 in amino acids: CASSLRLAGGLDTQYF. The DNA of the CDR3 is TGCGCCAGCAGCTTGAGACTAGCGGGAGGCTTGGATACGCAGTATTTT.

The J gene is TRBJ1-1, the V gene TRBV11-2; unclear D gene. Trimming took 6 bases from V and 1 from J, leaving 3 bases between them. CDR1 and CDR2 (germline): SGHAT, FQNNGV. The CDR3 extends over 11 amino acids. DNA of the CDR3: TGTGCCAGCAGGGGGAACACTGAAGCTTTCTTT. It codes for CASRGNTEAFF. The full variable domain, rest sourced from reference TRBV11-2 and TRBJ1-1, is EAGVAQSPRYKIIEKRQSVAFWCNPISGHATLYWYQQILGQGPKLLIQFQNNGVVDDSQLPKDRFSAERLKGVDSTLKIQPAKLEDSAVYLCASRGNTEAFFGQGTRLTVV.

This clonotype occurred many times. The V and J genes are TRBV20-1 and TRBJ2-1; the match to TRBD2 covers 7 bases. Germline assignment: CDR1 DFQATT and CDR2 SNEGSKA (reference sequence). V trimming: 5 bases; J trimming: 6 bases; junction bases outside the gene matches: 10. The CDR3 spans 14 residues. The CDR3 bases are TGCAGTGCTTCCCGTAGCGGGTACCCCAATGAGCAGTTCTTC. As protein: CSASRSGYPNEQFF.

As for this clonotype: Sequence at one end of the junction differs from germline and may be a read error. CDR3 DNA: TGTGCCAGCAGCTCATTCGAGGGGGCCGGGGATGAGACCCAGGACTTC. Translated: CASSSFEGAGDETQDF. The chain links TRBV7-9 to TRBJ2-5; 7 bases are shared with TRBD1. Looked up from germline, CDR1 is SEHNR and CDR2 is FQNEAQ (reference sequence). The CDR3 sequence is 16 residues long.

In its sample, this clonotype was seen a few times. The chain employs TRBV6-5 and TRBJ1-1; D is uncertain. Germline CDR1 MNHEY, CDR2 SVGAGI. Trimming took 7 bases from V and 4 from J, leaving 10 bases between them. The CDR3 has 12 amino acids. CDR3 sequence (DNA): TGTGCCAGCACTCGCCGGGGCACTGAAGCTTTCTTT. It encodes CASTRRGTEAFF.

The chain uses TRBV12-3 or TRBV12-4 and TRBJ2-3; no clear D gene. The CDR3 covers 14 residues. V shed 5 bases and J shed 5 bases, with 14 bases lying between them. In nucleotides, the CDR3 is TGTGCCAGCAGTCAGACGTTTCGACTAGATACGCAGTATTTT. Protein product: CASSQTFRLDTQYF.

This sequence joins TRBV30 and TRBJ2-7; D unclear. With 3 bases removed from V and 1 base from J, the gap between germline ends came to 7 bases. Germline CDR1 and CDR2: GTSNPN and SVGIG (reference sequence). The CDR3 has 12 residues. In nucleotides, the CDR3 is TGTGCCTGGAGCCAGTGGTCCTACGAGCAGTACTTC. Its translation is CAWSQWSYEQYF.

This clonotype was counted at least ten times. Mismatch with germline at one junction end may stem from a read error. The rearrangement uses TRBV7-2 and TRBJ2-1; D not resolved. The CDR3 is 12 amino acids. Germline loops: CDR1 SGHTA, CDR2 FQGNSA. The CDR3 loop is CASSLAYNEQFF. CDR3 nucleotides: TGCGCCAGCAGCTTGGCCTACAATGAGCAGTTCTTC. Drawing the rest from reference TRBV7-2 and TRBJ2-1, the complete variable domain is GAGVSQSPSNKVTEKGKDVELRCDPISGHTALYWYRQSLGQGLEFLIYFQGNSAPDKSGLPSDRFSAERTGGSVSTLTIQRTQQEDSAVYLCASSLAYNEQFFGPGTRLTVL.

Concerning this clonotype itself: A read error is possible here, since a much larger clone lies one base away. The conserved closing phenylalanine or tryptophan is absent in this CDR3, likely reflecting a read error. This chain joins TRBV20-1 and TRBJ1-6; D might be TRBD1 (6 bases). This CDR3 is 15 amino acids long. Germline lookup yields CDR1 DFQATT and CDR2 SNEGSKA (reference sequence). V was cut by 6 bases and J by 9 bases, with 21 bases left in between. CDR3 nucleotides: TGCAGTGCAGGGGGGGTAACAGGCGCGGTTTCACCCCTCCACTGT. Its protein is CSAGGVTGAVSPLHC.

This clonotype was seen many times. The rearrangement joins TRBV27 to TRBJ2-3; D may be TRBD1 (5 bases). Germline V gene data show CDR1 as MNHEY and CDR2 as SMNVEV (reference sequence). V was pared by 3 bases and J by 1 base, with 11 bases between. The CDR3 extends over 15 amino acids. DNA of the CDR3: TGTGCCAGCAGTTTGGGGCTGGGCGGCACAGATACGCAGTATTTT. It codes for CASSLGLGGTDTQYF.

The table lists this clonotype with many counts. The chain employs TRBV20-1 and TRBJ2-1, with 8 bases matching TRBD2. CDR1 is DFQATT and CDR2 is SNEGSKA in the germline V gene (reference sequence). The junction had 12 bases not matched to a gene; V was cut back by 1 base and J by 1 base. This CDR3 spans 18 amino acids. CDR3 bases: TGCAGTGCTAGAGTTTCCGGGACTAGAGAAAAGTCCTACAATGAGCAGTTCTTC. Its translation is CSARVSGTREKSYNEQFF.